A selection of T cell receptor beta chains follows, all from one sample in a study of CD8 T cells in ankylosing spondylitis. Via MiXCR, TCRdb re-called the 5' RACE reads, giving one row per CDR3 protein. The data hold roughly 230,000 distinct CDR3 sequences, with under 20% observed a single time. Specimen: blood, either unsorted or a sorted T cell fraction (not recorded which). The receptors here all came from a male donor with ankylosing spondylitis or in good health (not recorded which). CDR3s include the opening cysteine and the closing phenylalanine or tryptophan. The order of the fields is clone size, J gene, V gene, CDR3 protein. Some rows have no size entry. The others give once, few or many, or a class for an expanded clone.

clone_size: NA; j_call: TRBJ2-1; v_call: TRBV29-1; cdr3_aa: CSVPGLAGGNEQFF
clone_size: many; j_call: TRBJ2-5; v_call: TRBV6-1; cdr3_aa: CASSPTTSAETQYF
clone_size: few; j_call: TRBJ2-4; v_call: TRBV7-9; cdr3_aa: CASSSELLAKNIQYF
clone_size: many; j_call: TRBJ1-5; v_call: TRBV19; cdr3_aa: CASSILFQPQHF
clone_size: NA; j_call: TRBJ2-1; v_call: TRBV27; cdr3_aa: CDSGGNNEQFF
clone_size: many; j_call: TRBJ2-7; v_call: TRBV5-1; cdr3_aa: CASSLETRTAYEQYF
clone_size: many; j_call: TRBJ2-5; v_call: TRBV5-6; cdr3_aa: CASSFTGTGNVETQYF
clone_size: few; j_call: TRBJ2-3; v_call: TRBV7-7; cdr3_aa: CASSLGAGTSGTDTQYF
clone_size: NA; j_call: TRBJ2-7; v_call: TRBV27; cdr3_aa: CASSLGGWGSYEQYF
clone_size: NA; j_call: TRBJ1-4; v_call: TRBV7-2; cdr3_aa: CASSLEGRDEEVAFF
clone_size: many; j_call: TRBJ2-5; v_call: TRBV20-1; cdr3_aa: CSADTRLASETQYF
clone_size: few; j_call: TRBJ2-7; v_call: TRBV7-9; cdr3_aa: CASSPSNGVYEQYF
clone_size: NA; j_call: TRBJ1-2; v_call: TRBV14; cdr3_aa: CASSLGGTGFYGYTF
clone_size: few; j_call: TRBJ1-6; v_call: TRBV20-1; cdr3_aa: CSASSMTEGTYSPLHF
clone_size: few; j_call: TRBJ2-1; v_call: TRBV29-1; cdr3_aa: CSVAIAGGSYNEQFF
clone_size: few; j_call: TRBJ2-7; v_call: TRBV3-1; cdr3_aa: CASSQRDDSWSSYEQYF
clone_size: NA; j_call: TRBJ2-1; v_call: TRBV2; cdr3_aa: CASSGTSGRAIGDEQFF